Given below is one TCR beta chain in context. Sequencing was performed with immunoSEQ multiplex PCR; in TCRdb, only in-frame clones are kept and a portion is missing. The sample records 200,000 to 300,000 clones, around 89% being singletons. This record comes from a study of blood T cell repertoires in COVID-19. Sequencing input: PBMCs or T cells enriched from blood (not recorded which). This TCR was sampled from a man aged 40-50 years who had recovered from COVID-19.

The CDR3 loop reads CASSSYTGQGSTGSLFF. CDR3 sequence (DNA): TGTGCCAGCAGCTCTTATACCGGACAGGGGTCGACCGGCAGTCTGTTTTTT. J is TRBJ1-4 and V is TRBV11-2; TRBD1 matches at 9 bases. V shed 4 bases, J shed 14 bases, and the junction held 20 bases outside the gene matches. The V gene's germline CDR1 is SGHAT and CDR2 FQNNGV. The CDR3 contains 17 residues.